This passage covers 16 T cell receptor beta chains from one sample sequenced in a study of cytomegalovirus exposure and HLA in healthy donors (dated by TCRdb to about 2017). The protocol used for the library was the immunoSEQ multiplex PCR assay. The table was pulled from immuneACCESS by TCRdb, which kept in-frame rearrangements only. Such tables lose some clones; where checked, under half of the loss comes from unresolved V genes, and the rest has no known cause. Present in this sample are 95,000 to 150,000 clones, around 94% of which were seen just once. The top ten clonotypes cover 1% to 1.5% of the sample. Sequencing was done on a sample of PBMCs. These receptors all come from a woman aged 18-30 years in good health and CMV-seronegative.

The chain joins TRBV13 to TRBJ1-1; tentatively, D is TRBD1 (6 bases). This CDR3 spans 13 amino acids. V was clipped by 6 bases and J by 7 bases, with 15 bases between them. Germline V gene sequence: CDR1 PRHDT, CDR2 FYEKMQ (reference sequence). The CDR3 protein is CASSPPGHLEAFF. CDR3 DNA sequence: TGTGCCAGCAGTCCCCCGGGACACCTTGAAGCTTTCTTT.

V gene TRBV25-1 combines with J gene TRBJ1-1; maybe TRBD1 (6 bases). CDR1 and CDR2 from the germline V gene are MGHDK and SYGVNS. The CDR3 length is 14 residues. V lost 8 bases and J lost 2, with 15 bases in between. CDR3: CASAQTGTNTEAFF. DNA of the CDR3: TGTGCCAGCGCTCAAACCGGGACAAACACTGAAGCTTTCTTT.

The genes are TRBV28 and TRBJ1-5; TRBD1 might be the D (6 bases). Trimming stripped 7 bases from V and 5 bases from J, with 21 bases between. This CDR3 spans 16 amino acids. In germline, CDR1 is MDHEN, CDR2 SYDVKM. DNA of the CDR3: TGTGCCAGCATCCCCTCCGGGACACAACCGGATCAGCCCCAGCATTTT. Amino acid sequence: CASIPSGTQPDQPQHF. Full variable domain (remainder filled in from reference TRBV28 and TRBJ1-5): DVKVTQSSRYLVKRTGEKVFLECVQDMDHENMFWYRQDPGLGLRLIYFSYDVKMKEKGDIPEGYSVSREKKERFSLILESASTNQTSMYLCASIPSGTQPDQPQHFGDGTRLSIL.

The chain has TRBV2 and TRBJ2-1; 9 bases match TRBD1. CDR3 length: 15 amino acids. Germline-derived CDR1 and CDR2 are SNHLY and FYNNEI. V shed 1 base, J shed 7 bases, and the junction held 5 bases outside the gene matches. The chain's CDR3 is CASSEVDRGRNEQFF. The CDR3 DNA sequence: TGTGCCAGCAGTGAAGTGGACAGGGGAAGGAATGAGCAGTTCTTC.

The chain couples TRBV10-2 to TRBJ2-3; D remains ambiguous. The CDR3 is 13 residues long. Trimming left V 5 bases short and J 2 bases short, with 8 bases between. Germline assignment: CDR1 WSHSY and CDR2 SAAADI. The CDR3 sequence: CASSFVVTDTQYF. DNA for the CDR3: TGCGCCAGCAGTTTTGTAGTCACAGATACGCAGTATTTT.

The chain joins TRBV11-2 to TRBJ2-7, with D uncertain. The CDR3 has 16 residues. Germline lookup yields CDR1 SGHAT and CDR2 FQNNGV. Between the trimmed V and J ends, which lost 0 bases and 4 bases, there was a span of 16 bases. The CDR3: CASSLDRVSLGYEQYF. The DNA of the CDR3 is TGTGCCAGCAGCTTAGATCGGGTTTCGCTGGGTTACGAGCAGTACTTC.

The chain combines TRBV28 with TRBJ2-1; the match to TRBD1 covers 7 bases. CDR1 and CDR2 (germline): MDHEN, SYDVKM. The J segment lost 2 bases and the V segment lost 3 bases, leaving 10 bases of the junction unmatched. The CDR3 consists of 17 residues. The CDR3 DNA reads TGTGCCAGCAGTTTCTCAGGGGACAGAACTACCTACAATGAGCAGTTCTTC. Translation: CASSFSGDRTTYNEQFF.

In this sample, this clone turned up once. The chain carries TRBV28 and TRBJ2-7, with D perhaps TRBD2 (7 bases). The CDR3 spans 13 residues. Between the trimmed V and J ends, which lost 2 bases and 4 bases, there was a span of 9 bases. The germline V gene encodes CDR1 MDHEN and CDR2 SYDVKM. CDR3: CASSLEGGYEQYF. In nucleotides, the CDR3 is TGTGCCAGCAGTTTAGAGGGGGGGTACGAGCAGTACTTC.

The genes are TRBV9 and TRBJ2-7; 7 bases match TRBD1. Germline V lookup: CDR1 SGDLS, CDR2 YYNGEE. J gave up 1 base and V 0 bases, and 4 bases lay outside the gene matches. The CDR3 extends over 15 amino acids. The CDR3 here is CASSVGGTVSYEQYF. The CDR3 nucleotides read TGTGCCAGCAGCGTAGGTGGGACAGTATCCTACGAGCAGTACTTC.

The chain is built from TRBV14 and TRBJ2-7; D unresolved. V lost 2 bases to trimming and J lost 2 bases, with 10 bases between them. The length of the CDR3 is 14 residues. Germline CDR1 is SGHDN and CDR2 is FVKESK. The CDR3 DNA is TGTGCCAGCAGCCAATTGACTGATACCTACGAGCAGTACTTC. This gives the protein CASSQLTDTYEQYF.

As DNA, the CDR3 is TGTGCCAGCTCCCTCACATCGACAGGGTTTAATGAAAAACTGTTTTTT. As protein: CASSLTSTGFNEKLFF. The chain recombines TRBV7-9 with TRBJ1-4, with 7 nucleotides matching TRBD1. Germline CDR1 and CDR2: SEHNR and FQNEAQ (reference sequence). With V trimmed by 8 bases and J by 4 bases, 13 bases remained unmatched. This CDR3 is built from 16 residues.

A single count supports this clone. This chain uses TRBV30 with TRBJ1-1; weak D call: TRBD1 (6 bases). Trimming removed 5 bases from V and 0 bases from J, with 16 bases in between. Germline V gene lookup returns CDR1 GTSNPN and CDR2 SVGIG (reference sequence). This CDR3 contains 15 residues. CDR3 nucleotide sequence: TGTGCCTGGGTACCCCGCGGGGGCGTGAACACTGAAGCTTTCTTT. Translated, it gives CAWVPRGGVNTEAFF.

The V and J genes are TRBV9 and TRBJ2-1; the match to TRBD2 covers 8 bases. This CDR3 has 15 residues. The J segment lost 1 base and the V segment lost 2 bases, leaving 2 bases of the junction unmatched. The germline CDR1 and CDR2 sequences are SGDLS and YYNGEE. Written as DNA, the CDR3 is TGTGCCAGCAGCGTGAGCGGGGGATCCTACAATGAGCAGTTCTTC. The encoded protein is CASSVSGGSYNEQFF.

The V call is TRBV2, the J call TRBJ2-2; D is perhaps TRBD1 (6 bases). The CDR3 covers 15 residues. Trimming left V 6 bases short and J 5 bases short, with 16 bases between. Germline CDR1 SNHLY, CDR2 FYNNEI. CDR3 loop: CASRMGQGGTGELFF. The CDR3 bases are TGTGCCAGCAGGATGGGCCAAGGGGGTACCGGGGAGCTGTTTTTT.

This chain connects TRBV7-8 to TRBJ1-4; a weak D match, TRBD1 (6 bases). The CDR3 totals 15 residues. From germline, CDR1 is SGHVS and CDR2 FQNEAQ. Deletions cut 7 bases from V and 10 bases from J, with 22 bases between. CDR3 amino acids: CASTSYGTKSVKLFF. CDR3 coding DNA: TGTGCCAGCACCTCATACGGGACAAAATCTGTAAAACTGTTTTTT.

This clone was recorded only once. This rearrangement joins TRBV6-5 to TRBJ1-1; the D gene is possibly TRBD1 (6 bases). The germline V gene encodes CDR1 MNHEY and CDR2 SVGAGI. The V gene lost 4 bases and the J gene lost 8 bases, with 11 bases spanning the gap. The CDR3 loop spans 12 amino acids. This chain's CDR3 is CASSSGELEAFF. The CDR3 bases are TGTGCCAGCAGTTCAGGGGAGCTGGAAGCTTTCTTT.